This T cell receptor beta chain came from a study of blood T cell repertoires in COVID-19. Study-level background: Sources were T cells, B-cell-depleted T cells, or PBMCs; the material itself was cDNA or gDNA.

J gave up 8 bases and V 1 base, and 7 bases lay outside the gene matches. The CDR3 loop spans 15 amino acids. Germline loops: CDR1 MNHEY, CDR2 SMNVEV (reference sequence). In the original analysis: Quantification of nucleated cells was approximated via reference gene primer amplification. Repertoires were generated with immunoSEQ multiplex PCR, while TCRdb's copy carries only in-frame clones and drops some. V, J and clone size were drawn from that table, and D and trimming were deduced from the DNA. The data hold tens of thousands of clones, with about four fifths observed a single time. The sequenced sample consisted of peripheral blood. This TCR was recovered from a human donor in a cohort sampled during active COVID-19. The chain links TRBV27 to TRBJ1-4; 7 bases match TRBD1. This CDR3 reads CASSLYRQGAEKLFF. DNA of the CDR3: TGTGCCAGCAGTTTATATAGACAGGGAGCGGAAAAACTGTTTTTT. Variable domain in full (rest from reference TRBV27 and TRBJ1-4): EAQVTQNPRYLITVTGKKLTVTCSQNMNHEYMSWYRQDPGLGLRQIYYSMNVEVTDKGDVPEGYKVSRKEKRNFPLILESPSPNQTSLYFCASSLYRQGAEKLFFGSGTQLSVL.